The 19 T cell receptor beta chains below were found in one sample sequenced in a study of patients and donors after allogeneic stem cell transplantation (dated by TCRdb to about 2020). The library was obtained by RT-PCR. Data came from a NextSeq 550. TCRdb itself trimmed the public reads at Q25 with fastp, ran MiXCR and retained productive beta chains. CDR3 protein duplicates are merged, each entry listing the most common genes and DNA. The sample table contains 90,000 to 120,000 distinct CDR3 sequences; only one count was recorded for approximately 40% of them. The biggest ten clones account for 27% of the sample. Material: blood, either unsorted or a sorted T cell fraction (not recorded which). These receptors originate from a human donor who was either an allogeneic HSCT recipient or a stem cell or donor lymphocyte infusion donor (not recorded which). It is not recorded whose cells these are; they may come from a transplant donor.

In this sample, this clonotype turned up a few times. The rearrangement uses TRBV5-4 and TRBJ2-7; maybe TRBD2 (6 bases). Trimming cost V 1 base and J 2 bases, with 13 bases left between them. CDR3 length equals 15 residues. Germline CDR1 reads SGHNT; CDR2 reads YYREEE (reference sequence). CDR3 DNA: TGTGCCAGCAGCTTGAGGGCTAGCGCAGCCTACGAGCAGTACTTC. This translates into CASSLRASAAYEQYF.

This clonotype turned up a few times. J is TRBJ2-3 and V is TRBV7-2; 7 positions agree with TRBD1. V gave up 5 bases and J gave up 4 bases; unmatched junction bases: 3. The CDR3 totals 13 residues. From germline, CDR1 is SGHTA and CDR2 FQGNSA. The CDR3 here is CASSLDRADTQYF. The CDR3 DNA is TGTGCCAGCAGCCTAGACAGGGCAGATACGCAGTATTTT.

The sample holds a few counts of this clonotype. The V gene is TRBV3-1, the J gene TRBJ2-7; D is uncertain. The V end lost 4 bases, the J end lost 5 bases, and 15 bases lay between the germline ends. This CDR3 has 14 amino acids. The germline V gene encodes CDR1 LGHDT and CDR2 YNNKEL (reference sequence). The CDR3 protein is CASSLSKRVHEQYF. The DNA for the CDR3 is TGTGCCAGCAGCCTAAGCAAGAGAGTCCACGAGCAGTACTTC.

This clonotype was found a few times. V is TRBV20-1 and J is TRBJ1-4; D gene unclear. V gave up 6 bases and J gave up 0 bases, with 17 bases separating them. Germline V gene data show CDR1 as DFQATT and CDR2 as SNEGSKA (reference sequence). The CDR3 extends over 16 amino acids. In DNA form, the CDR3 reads TGCAGTGCCTCTCCTTCAGCGGGAGCAACTAATGAAAAACTGTTTTTT. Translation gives CSASPSAGATNEKLFF.

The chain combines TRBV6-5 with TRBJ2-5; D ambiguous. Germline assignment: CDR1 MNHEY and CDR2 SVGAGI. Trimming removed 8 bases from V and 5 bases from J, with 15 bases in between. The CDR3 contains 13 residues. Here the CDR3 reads CASCLTRWETQYF. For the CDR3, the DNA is TGTGCCAGCTGCCTGACCAGATGGGAGACCCAGTACTTC.

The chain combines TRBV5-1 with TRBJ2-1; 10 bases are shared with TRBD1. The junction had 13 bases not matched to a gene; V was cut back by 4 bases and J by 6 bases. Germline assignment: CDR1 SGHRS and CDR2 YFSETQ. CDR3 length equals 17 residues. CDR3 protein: CASSLRQGAIQINEQFF. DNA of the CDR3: TGCGCCAGCAGCCTTCGACAGGGGGCGATCCAGATCAATGAGCAGTTCTTC.

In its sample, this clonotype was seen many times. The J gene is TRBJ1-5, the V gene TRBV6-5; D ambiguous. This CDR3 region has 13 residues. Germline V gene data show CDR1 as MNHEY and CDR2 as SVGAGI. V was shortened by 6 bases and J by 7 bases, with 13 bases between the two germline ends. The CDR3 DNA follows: TGTGCCAGCAGCCGCCGTCGAAGGCAGCCCCAGCATTTT. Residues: CASSRRRRQPQHF.

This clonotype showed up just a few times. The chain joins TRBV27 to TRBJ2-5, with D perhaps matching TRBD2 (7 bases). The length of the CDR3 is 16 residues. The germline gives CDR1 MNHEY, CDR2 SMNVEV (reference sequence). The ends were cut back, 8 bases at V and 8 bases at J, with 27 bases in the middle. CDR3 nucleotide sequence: TGTGCCAGCGGCAGGGGCAGCGGGACTCCCGTAGAAACCCAGTACTTC. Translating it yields CASGRGSGTPVETQYF.

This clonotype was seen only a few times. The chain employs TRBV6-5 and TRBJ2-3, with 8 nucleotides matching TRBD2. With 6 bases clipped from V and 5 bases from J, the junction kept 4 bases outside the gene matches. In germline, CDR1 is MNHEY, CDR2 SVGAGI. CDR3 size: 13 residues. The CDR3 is CASSQRELDTQYF. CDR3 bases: TGTGCCAGCAGCCAGCGGGAGTTAGATACGCAGTATTTT.

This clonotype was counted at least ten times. CDR3 nucleotide sequence: TGTGCCATCAGTGAGGTACAGGCGCGTGGCTACACCTTC. It is translated as CAISEVQARGYTF. The rearrangement joins TRBV10-3 to TRBJ1-2, with a possible D match to TRBD1 (5 bases). V lost 2 bases and J lost 7, with 11 bases in between. Germline V gene lookup returns CDR1 ENHRY and CDR2 SYGVKD. The CDR3 has 13 residues.

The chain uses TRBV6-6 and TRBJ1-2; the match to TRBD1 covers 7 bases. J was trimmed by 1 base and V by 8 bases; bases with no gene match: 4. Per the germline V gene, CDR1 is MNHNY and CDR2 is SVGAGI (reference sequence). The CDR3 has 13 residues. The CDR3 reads CASGDSDNYGYTF. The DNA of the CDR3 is TGTGCCAGCGGGGACAGTGATAACTATGGCTACACCTTC.

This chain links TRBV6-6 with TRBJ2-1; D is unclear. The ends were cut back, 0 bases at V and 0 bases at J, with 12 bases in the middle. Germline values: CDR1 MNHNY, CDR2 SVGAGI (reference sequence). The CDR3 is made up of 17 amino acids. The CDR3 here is CASSYSHASNSYNEQFF. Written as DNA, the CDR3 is TGTGCCAGCAGTTACTCACATGCGTCAAACTCCTACAATGAGCAGTTCTTC.

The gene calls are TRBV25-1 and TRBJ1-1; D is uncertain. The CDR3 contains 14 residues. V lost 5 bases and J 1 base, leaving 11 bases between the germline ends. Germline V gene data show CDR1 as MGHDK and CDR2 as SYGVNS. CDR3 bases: TGTGCCAGCAGTCTCCCGGGCACGAACACTGAAGCTTTCTTT. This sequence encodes CASSLPGTNTEAFF.

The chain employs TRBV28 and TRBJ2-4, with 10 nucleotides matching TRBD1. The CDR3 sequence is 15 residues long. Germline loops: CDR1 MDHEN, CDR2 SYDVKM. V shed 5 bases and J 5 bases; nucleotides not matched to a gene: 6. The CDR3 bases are TGTGCCAGCAGTCGTCCTGGGACAGGGGAAAACATTCAGTACTTC. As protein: CASSRPGTGENIQYF.

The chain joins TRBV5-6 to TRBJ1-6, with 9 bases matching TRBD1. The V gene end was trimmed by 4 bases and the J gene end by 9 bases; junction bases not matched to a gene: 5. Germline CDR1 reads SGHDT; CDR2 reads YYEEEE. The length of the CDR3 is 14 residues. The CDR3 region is CASSHGQGTSPLHF. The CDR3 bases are TGTGCCAGCAGCCATGGACAGGGGACTTCACCCCTCCACTTT.

Here the CDR3 reads CAIRRGYSYEQYF. The CDR3 bases are TGTGCCATTCGTCGGGGCTATTCCTACGAGCAGTACTTC. The V call is TRBV28, the J call TRBJ2-7; the D gene could be TRBD1 or TRBD2 (5 bases each). V was shortened by 10 bases and J by 1 base, with 14 bases between the two germline ends. The CDR3 runs to 13 residues. Germline assignment: CDR1 MDHEN and CDR2 SYDVKM.

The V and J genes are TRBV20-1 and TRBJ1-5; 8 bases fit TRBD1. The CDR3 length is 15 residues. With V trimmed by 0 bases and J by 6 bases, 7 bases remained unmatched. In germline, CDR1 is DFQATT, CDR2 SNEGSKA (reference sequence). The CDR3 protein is CSARDGAGGSQPQHF. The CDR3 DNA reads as TGCAGTGCTAGAGATGGGGCAGGGGGCAGTCAGCCCCAGCATTTT.

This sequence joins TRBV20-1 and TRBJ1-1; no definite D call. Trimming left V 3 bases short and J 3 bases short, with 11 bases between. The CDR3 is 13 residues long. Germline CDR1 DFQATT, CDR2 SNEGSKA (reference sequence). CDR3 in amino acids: CSARVGMDTEAFF. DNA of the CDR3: TGCAGTGCTAGGGTGGGAATGGACACTGAAGCTTTCTTT.

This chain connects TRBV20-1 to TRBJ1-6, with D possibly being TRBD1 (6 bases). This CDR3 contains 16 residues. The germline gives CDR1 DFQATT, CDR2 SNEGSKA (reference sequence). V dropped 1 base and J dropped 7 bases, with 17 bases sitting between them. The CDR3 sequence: CSARAYRTDHNSPLHF. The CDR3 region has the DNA TGCAGTGCTAGAGCGTATCGGACAGACCACAATTCACCCCTCCACTTT.